Presented here are 22 T cell receptor beta chains from one specimen sequenced in a study of OX40 agonist ivuxolimab in advanced cancers. The data were produced by immunoSEQ multiplex PCR, yet TCRdb's version contains in-frame clones alone and is incomplete. The table has some 100,000 clones, 75% to 95% seen once; the top ten hold approximately 0.3%. Sequences were derived from CD4+ or CD8+ T cells sorted from blood, sampled in a trial of the OX40 agonist ivuxolimab. These TCRs come from an adult with an advanced solid tumor such as melanoma, head and neck, liver or kidney cancer.

This clone was found a few times. V gene TRBV18 combines with J gene TRBJ1-2; D is possibly TRBD1 (5 bases). The ends were cut back, 2 bases at V and 2 bases at J, with 12 bases in the middle. Germline CDR1 is KGHSH and CDR2 is LQKENI. The CDR3 is 15 amino acids. CDR3 DNA: TGTGCCAGCTCACCAAATTCAGGGATCAACTATGGCTACACCTTC. This codes for CASSPNSGINYGYTF.

The chain combines TRBV28 with TRBJ1-6, with D tentatively TRBD1 (5 bases). The CDR3 runs to 13 residues. Germline V gene data show CDR1 as MDHEN and CDR2 as SYDVKM. The V end lost 8 bases, the J end lost 10 bases, and 15 bases lay between the germline ends. The CDR3 spells CASVRGVGSPLHF. CDR3 bases: TGTGCCAGCGTTAGGGGAGTTGGGTCACCCCTCCACTTT.

The chain recombines TRBV27 with TRBJ1-5; TRBD1 aligns across 9 bases. From germline, CDR1 is MNHEY and CDR2 SMNVEV (reference sequence). The CDR3 runs 15 residues. Trimming at V came to 4 bases and at J to 2 bases, leaving 3 bases not matched to a gene. CDR3 DNA sequence: TGTGCCAGCAGTTCAAGACAGGGGGGCAATCAGCCCCAGCATTTT. It encodes CASSSRQGGNQPQHF.

The chain uses TRBV5-4 and TRBJ2-5, with a weak D call TRBD1 (5 bases). This CDR3 has 13 residues. Germline assignment: CDR1 SGHNT and CDR2 YYREEE (reference sequence). V was trimmed by 0 bases and J by 7 bases, leaving 10 bases between them. The CDR3 DNA reads as TGTGCCAGCAGCTTGGGTGGGGCCGGGACCCAGTACTTC. Its translation is CASSLGGAGTQYF.

The gene calls are TRBV29-1 and TRBJ2-5; D tentatively fits TRBD1 or TRBD2 (5 bases each). The CDR3 spans 14 residues. V was pared by 4 bases and J by 1 base, with 13 bases between. CDR1 is SQVTM and CDR2 is ANQGSEA in the germline V gene. The CDR3 sequence is CSVGGRAGQETQYF. CDR3 coding DNA: TGCAGCGTTGGCGGCAGGGCGGGCCAAGAGACCCAGTACTTC.

The genes are TRBV7-2 and TRBJ2-1, with a weak D call TRBD1 (6 bases). The CDR3 loop spans 15 amino acids. Per germline, CDR1 SGHTA and CDR2 FQGNSA. With 3 bases removed from V and 5 bases from J, the gap between germline ends came to 14 bases. The CDR3 here is CASSFAIGQNNEQFF. The DNA of the CDR3 is TGTGCCAGCAGCTTCGCGATTGGACAGAACAATGAGCAGTTCTTC.

This chain uses TRBV19 with TRBJ2-7; 10 nucleotides line up with TRBD2. The germline V gene encodes CDR1 LNHDA and CDR2 SQIVND (reference sequence). This CDR3 contains 17 residues. Germline trimming cut 5 bases from V and 0 bases from J; bases unmatched to any gene: 10. The CDR3 DNA follows: TGTGCCAGTAGTCGACAGACTAGCGGGTTCCTCTCCTACGAGCAGTACTTC. Translation: CASSRQTSGFLSYEQYF.

A single count supports this clone. V gene TRBV11-2 combines with J gene TRBJ1-1; D gene unclear. Germline assignment: CDR1 SGHAT and CDR2 FQNNGV. Trimming took off 5 bases at V and 1 base at J, with 11 bases between the two ends. The CDR3 has 14 amino acids. The CDR3 is CASSQQPSNTEAFF. The CDR3 bases are TGTGCCAGCAGCCAACAGCCTTCGAACACTGAAGCTTTCTTT.

J is TRBJ1-1 and V is TRBV7-9; D is unclear. Trimming cost V 3 bases and J 8 bases, with 10 bases left between them. Germline V gene sequence: CDR1 SEHNR, CDR2 FQNEAQ (reference sequence). The CDR3 sequence is 12 residues long. The CDR3 spells CASSLGSKEAFF. CDR3 DNA: TGTGCCAGCAGCTTGGGGAGTAAAGAAGCTTTCTTT.

V and J are TRBV18 and TRBJ2-1; D possibly uses TRBD1 or TRBD2 (5 bases each). CDR1 is KGHSH and CDR2 is LQKENI in the germline V gene. Trimming took 3 bases from V and 6 from J, leaving 15 bases between them. The CDR3 extends over 15 amino acids. For the CDR3, the DNA is TGTGCCAGCTCACCTCAGGGACCGCGCTTCAATGAGCAGTTCTTC. Translated: CASSPQGPRFNEQFF.

This chain connects TRBV19 to TRBJ1-1, with 10 bases matching TRBD1. Germline V gives CDR1 LNHDA, CDR2 SQIVND (reference sequence). The CDR3 is made up of 19 amino acids. V lost 5 bases and J lost 1; bases outside the gene matches: 16. CDR3 bases: TGTGCCAGTAGTTTCAAACCACTACCGGGACAGGGGACGAACACTGAAGCTTTCTTT. It translates to CASSFKPLPGQGTNTEAFF.

The chain carries TRBV28 and TRBJ2-6, with D possibly TRBD1 on 5 matching bases. The CDR3 consists of 15 residues. V was cut by 4 bases and J by 3 bases, with 10 bases left in between. The germline V gene encodes CDR1 MDHEN and CDR2 SYDVKM. The CDR3, as DNA: TGTGCCAGCAGTTCCCAGGGTGTTGGGGCCAACGTCCTGACTTTC. As protein: CASSSQGVGANVLTF.

This clone appeared a single time. This chain joins TRBV5-4 and TRBJ2-3; 13 bases map to TRBD2. The CDR3 runs to 15 residues. V dropped 4 bases and J dropped 4; count of bases not matched to a gene: 3. CDR1 and CDR2 (germline): SGHNT, YYREEE (reference sequence). The CDR3 DNA reads as TGTGCCAGCAGCCGACTAGCGGGAGGTGCAGATACGCAGTATTTT. Protein product: CASSRLAGGADTQYF.

This rearrangement joins TRBV7-2 to TRBJ1-2; TRBD1 aligns across 9 bases. V was pared by 5 bases and J by 3 bases, with 10 bases of the junction left unmatched. The germline gives CDR1 SGHTA, CDR2 FQGNSA. The CDR3 covers 16 residues. The chain's CDR3 is CASSDRPGQGYYGYTF. Here the CDR3 DNA reads TGTGCCAGCAGCGATAGACCGGGACAGGGATACTATGGCTACACCTTC.

The genes are TRBV9 and TRBJ2-1; 12 nucleotides match TRBD2. CDR3 length: 16 residues. The germline V gene encodes CDR1 SGDLS and CDR2 YYNGEE. After removal of 5 bases from V and 1 base from J, the junction contained 4 bases not matched to a gene. CDR3 amino acids: CASSTLAGGSYNEQFF. In DNA form, the CDR3 reads TGTGCCAGCAGTACTCTAGCGGGAGGGTCCTACAATGAGCAGTTCTTC. Drawing the rest from reference TRBV9 and TRBJ2-1, the complete variable domain is DSGVTQTPKHLITATGQRVTLRCSPRSGDLSVYWYQQSLDQGLQFLIQYYNGEERAKGNILERFSAQQFPDLHSELNLSSLELGDSALYFCASSTLAGGSYNEQFFGPGTRLTVL.

The chain carries TRBV6-1 and TRBJ2-1, with 7 bases identical to TRBD2. The CDR3 is 18 residues long. V lost 4 bases to trimming and J lost 2 bases; unmatched junction nucleotides: 14. Per the germline V gene, CDR1 is MNHNS and CDR2 is SASEGT. The CDR3 DNA sequence: TGTGCCAGCAGTGTTGGGGGAGGGCCCTCGATGGCCTACAATGAGCAGTTCTTC. Translation: CASSVGGGPSMAYNEQFF.

V and J are TRBV7-2 and TRBJ2-7; the D gene is possibly TRBD2 (6 bases). The CDR3 is made up of 15 amino acids. Trimming shortened V by 1 base and J by 2 bases, and 12 bases separated the two germline ends. CDR1 is SGHTA and CDR2 is FQGNSA in the germline V gene. The CDR3 DNA reads as TGTGCCAGCAGCTTAGAAACTAGCAGGACCTACGAGCAGTACTTC. It translates to CASSLETSRTYEQYF.

The V and J genes are TRBV2 and TRBJ1-5; 8 bases agree with TRBD1. The V gene end was trimmed by 5 bases and the J gene end by 10 bases; junction bases not matched to a gene: 10. Germline CDR1 is SNHLY and CDR2 is FYNNEI. The CDR3 contains 14 residues. The DNA of the CDR3 is TGTGCCAGCAGTCAGCAGGACAGGGTTGGTCCCCAGCATTTT. Its protein product is CASSQQDRVGPQHF. The whole variable domain, remainder taken from reference TRBV2 and TRBJ1-5, is EPEVTQTPSHQVTQMGQEVILRCVPISNHLYFYWYRQILGQKVEFLVSFYNNEISEKSEIFDDQFSVERPDGSNFTLKIRSTKLEDSAMYFCASSQQDRVGPQHFGDGTRLSIL.

The chain carries TRBV7-2 and TRBJ2-1; D remains ambiguous. Trimming stripped 4 bases from V and 9 bases from J, with 13 bases between. Looked up from germline, CDR1 is SGHTA and CDR2 is FQGNSA. The CDR3 runs to 13 residues. The CDR3 region is CASSSGPYGEQFF. As DNA, the CDR3 is TGTGCCAGCAGCTCCGGACCGTACGGTGAGCAGTTCTTC.

This chain links TRBV6-1 with TRBJ1-3; weak D call: TRBD1 (6 bases). Germline V CDR1 and CDR2: MNHNS, SASEGT. Trimming left V 3 bases short and J 4 bases short, with 16 bases between. This CDR3 contains 16 residues. The CDR3 coding sequence is TGTGCCAGCAGTGAGAGGGGGAGGGGGGCAGGAAACACCATATATTTT. Residues: CASSERGRGAGNTIYF.

This clone appeared a single time. V is TRBV5-1 and J is TRBJ2-7; a possible D gene is TRBD2 (5 bases). The CDR3 has 13 residues. CDR1 and CDR2 (germline): SGHRS, YFSETQ. The V and J ends lost 4 bases and 9 bases respectively, with 17 bases between them. The CDR3 is CASSNDPGLGQYF. CDR3 in DNA: TGCGCCAGCAGCAACGACCCGGGGTTAGGGCAGTACTTC.

The rearrangement links TRBV19 to TRBJ2-7, with TRBD2 as a possible D gene (5 bases). Trimming cost V 9 bases and J 2 bases, with 11 bases left between them. The CDR3 spans 12 residues. Germline CDR1 reads LNHDA; CDR2 reads SQIVND (reference sequence). DNA of the CDR3: TGTGCCAGCGGGAACTGGCCCTACGAGCAGTACTTC. It specifies CASGNWPYEQYF.